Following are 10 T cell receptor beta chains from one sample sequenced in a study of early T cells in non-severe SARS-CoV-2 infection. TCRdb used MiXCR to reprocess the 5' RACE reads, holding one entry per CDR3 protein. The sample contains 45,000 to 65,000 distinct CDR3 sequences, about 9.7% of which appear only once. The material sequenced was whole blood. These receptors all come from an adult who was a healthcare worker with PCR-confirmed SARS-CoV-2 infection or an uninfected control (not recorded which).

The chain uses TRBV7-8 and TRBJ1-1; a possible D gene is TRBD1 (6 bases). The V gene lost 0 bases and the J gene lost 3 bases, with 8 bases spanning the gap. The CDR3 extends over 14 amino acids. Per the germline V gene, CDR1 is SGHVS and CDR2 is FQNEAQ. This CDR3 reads CASSLAGQDTEAFF. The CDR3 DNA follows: TGTGCCAGCAGCTTAGCGGGACAAGACACTGAAGCTTTCTTT.

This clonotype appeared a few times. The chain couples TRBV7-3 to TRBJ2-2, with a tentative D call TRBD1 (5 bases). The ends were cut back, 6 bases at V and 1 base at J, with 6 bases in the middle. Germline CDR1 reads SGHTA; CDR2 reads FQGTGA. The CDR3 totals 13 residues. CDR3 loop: CASRQGNTGELFF. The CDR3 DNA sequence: TGTGCCAGCAGGCAGGGGAACACCGGGGAGCTGTTTTTT. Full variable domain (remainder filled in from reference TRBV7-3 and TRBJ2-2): GAGVSQTPSNKVTEKGKYVELRCDPISGHTALYWYRQSLGQGPEFLIYFQGTGAADDSGLPNDRFFAVRPEGSVSTLKIQRTERGDSAVYLCASRQGNTGELFFGEGSRLTVL.

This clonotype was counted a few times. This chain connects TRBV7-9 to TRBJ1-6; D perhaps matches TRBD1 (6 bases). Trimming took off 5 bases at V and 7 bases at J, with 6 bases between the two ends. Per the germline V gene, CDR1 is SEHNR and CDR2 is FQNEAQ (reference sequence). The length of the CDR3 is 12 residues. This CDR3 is CASSGQNSPLHF. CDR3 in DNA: TGTGCCAGCAGCGGACAGAATTCACCCCTCCACTTT.

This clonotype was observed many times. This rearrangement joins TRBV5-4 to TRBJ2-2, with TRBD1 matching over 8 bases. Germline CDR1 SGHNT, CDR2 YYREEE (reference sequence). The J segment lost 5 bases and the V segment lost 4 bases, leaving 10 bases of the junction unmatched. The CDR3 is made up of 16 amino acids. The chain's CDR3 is CASSSQGQGATGELFF. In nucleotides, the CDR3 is TGTGCCAGCAGCAGCCAAGGCCAGGGGGCGACCGGGGAGCTGTTTTTT.

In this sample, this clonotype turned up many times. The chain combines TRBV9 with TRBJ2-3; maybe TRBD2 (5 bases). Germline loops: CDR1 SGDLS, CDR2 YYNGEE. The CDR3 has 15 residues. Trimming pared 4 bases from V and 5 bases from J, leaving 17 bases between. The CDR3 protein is CASSSAGNVKDTQYF. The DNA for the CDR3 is TGTGCCAGCAGCTCCGCCGGGAATGTGAAAGATACGCAGTATTTT.

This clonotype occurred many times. CDR3 loop: CATSDPLQVQETQYF. The DNA of the CDR3 is TGTGCCACCAGTGATCCGTTACAGGTACAAGAGACCCAGTACTTC. The chain uses TRBV24-1 and TRBJ2-5, with a possible D match to TRBD1 (5 bases). The V end was cut by 3 bases, the J end by 2 bases, with 12 bases between. The CDR3 covers 15 residues. Germline V gives CDR1 KGHDR, CDR2 SFDVKD.

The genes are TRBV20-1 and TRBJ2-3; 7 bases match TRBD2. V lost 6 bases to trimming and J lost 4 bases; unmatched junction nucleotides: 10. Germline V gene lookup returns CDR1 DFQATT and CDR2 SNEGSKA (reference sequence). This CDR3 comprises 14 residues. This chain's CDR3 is CSAAGGTTSDTQYF. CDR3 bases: TGCAGTGCCGCCGGGGGGACCACCTCAGATACGCAGTATTTT.

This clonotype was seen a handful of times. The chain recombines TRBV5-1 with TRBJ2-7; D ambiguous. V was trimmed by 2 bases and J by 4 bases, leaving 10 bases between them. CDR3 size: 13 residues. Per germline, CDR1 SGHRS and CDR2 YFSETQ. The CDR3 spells CASSFTTAYEQYF. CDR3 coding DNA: TGCGCCAGCAGCTTTACCACAGCTTACGAGCAGTACTTC.

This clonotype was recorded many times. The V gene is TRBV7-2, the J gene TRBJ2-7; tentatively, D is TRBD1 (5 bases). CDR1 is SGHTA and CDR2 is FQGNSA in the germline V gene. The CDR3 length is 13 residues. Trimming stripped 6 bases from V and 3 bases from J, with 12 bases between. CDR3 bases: TGTGCCAGCAGTTCGGCAGGGTACTACGAGCAGTACTTC. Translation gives CASSSAGYYEQYF.

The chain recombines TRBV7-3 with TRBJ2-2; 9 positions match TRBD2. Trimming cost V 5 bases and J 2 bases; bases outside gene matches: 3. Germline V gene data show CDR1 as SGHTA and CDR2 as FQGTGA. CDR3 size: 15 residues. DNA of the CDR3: TGTGCCAGCAGCCGGGGACTAGCTAACACCGGGGAGCTGTTTTTT. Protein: CASSRGLANTGELFF.